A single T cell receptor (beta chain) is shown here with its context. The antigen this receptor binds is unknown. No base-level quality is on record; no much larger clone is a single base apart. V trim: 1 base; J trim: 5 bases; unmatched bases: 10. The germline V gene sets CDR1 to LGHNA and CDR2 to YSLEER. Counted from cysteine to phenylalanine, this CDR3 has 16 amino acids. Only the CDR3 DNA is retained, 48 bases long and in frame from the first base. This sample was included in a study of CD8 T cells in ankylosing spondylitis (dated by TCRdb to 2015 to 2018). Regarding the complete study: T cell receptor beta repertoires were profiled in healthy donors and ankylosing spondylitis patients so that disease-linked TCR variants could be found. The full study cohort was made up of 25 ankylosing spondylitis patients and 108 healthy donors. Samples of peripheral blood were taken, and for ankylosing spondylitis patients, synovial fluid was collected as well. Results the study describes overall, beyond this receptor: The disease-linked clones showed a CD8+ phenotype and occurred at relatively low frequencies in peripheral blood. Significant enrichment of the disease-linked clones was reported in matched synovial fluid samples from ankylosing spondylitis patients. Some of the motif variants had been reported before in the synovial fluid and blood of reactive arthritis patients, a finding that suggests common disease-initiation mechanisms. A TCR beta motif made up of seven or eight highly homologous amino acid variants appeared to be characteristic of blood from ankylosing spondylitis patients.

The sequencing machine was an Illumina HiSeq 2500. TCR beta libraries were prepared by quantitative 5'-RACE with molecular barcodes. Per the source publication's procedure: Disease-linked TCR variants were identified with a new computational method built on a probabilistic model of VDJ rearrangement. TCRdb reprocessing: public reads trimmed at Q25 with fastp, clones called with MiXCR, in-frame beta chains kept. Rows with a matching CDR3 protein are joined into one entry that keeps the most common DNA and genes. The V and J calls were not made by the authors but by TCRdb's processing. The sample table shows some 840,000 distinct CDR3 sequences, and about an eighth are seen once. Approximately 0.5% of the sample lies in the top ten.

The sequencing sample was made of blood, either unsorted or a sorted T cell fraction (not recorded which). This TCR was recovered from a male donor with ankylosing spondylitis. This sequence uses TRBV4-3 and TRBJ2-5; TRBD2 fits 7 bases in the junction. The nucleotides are TGCGCCAGCAGCCAAGGAAGCGCGGGAGTGGGGGAGACCCAGTACTTC. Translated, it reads CASSQGSAGVGETQYF.